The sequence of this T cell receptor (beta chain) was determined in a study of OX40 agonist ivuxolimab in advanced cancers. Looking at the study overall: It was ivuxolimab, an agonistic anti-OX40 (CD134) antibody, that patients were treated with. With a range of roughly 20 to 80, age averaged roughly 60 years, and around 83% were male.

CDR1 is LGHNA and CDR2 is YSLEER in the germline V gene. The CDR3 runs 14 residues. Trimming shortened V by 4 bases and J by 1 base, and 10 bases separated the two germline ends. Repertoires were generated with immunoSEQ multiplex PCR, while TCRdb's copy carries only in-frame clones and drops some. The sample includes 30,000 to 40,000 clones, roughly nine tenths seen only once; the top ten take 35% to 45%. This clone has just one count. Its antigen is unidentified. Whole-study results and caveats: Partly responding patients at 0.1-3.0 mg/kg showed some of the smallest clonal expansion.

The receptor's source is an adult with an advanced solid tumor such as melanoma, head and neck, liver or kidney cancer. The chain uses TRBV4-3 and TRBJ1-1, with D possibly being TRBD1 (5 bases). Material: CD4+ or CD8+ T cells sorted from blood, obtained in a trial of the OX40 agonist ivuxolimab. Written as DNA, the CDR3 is TGCGCCAGCAGCCTAGGGACCGGGAACACTGAAGCTTTCTTT. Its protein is CASSLGTGNTEAFF.